This is a list of T cell receptor beta chains from one sample in a study of blood T cell repertoires in COVID-19. The assay was immunoSEQ multiplex PCR, and TCRdb's table has in-frame clones only and misses some. The data hold 250,000 to 350,000 clones, with around 89% observed a single time. Sequenced: PBMCs or T cells enriched from blood (not recorded which). The source is a woman between 45 and 65 years old who had recovered from COVID-19. Each CDR3 is given with its conserved first and last residue. Each record gives: clone size, D gene, V gene, J gene, CDR3 protein, CDR3 DNA. The D gene is left open where the match is weak. Not every row has a clone size; where given, it reads once, few, many or a size class.

>-|-|TRBV15|TRBJ2-2
CATSRDDKRAGELFF
TGTGCCACCAGCAGAGATGATAAGCGGGCCGGGGAGCTGTTTTTT
>-|TRBD1|TRBV2|TRBJ1-2
CASSEAETGDSYGGYTF
TGTGCCAGCAGTGAAGCGGAGACAGGGGATAGCTACGGTGGCTACACCTTC
>-|-|TRBV3-1/TRBV3-2|TRBJ2-4
CASSQEGGLAKNIQYF
TGTGCCAGCAGCCAAGAAGGAGGACTAGCCAAAAACATTCAGTACTTC
>-|-|TRBV28|TRBJ1-6
CASSPSTDYNSPLHF
TGTGCCAGCAGTCCAAGCACAGACTATAATTCACCCCTCCACTTT
>once|-|TRBV28|TRBJ1-1
CASSLLTGMNTEAFF
TGTGCCAGCAGTTTATTAACAGGGATGAACACTGAAGCTTTCTTT
>few|TRBD1|TRBV28|TRBJ2-7
CASRQGSYEQYF
TGTGCCTCCAGACAGGGCTCCTACGAGCAGTACTTC
>-|-|TRBV9|TRBJ1-4
CASRGAGDEKLFF
TGTGCCAGCAGAGGGGCAGGGGACGAAAAACTGTTTTTT
>-|-|TRBV18|TRBJ2-3
CASSPFAATTDTQYF
TGTGCCAGCTCACCATTTGCGGCAACCACAGATACGCAGTATTTT
>-|-|TRBV5-1|TRBJ2-7
CASSLESEQYF
TGCGCCAGCAGCTTAGAGAGTGAGCAGTACTTC
>-|-|TRBV6-9|TRBJ2-1
CASSHTCTEGSYNEQFF
TGTGCCAGCAGTCATACCTGTACGGAGGGCTCCTACAATGAGCAGTTCTTC
>-|-|TRBV29-1|TRBJ2-1
CSGRVSGYNEQFF
TGCAGCGGCAGGGTCTCTGGCTACAATGAGCAGTTCTTC